The 5 T cell receptor beta chains presented below share a single source sample, sequenced in a study of vaccination and CD4 T cells after COVID-19. These receptors are not linked to any known antigen. Cultured CD4+ T cell DNA underwent sequencing with the Oncomine TCR Beta short-read assay. TCRdb reprocessed the PCR reads with MiXCR, giving one entry per CDR3 protein. The table has about 17,000 distinct CDR3 sequences, roughly 31% seen once. The treatment was: roughly 10-day PBMC culture with coronavirus spike peptide pools or control peptides (ViraFEST assay). Input material: cultured CD4+ T cells from blood. The receptor set was obtained from a human donor with COVID-19.

This clonotype occurred a few times. The chain is built from TRBV6-1 and TRBJ1-4; D is undetermined. V was cut by 8 bases and J by 8 bases, with 15 bases left in between. The CDR3 has 13 residues. Per the germline V gene, CDR1 is MNHNS and CDR2 is SASEGT. The CDR3 DNA reads TGTGCCAGCGCTCGTTCGTTGGGAGAAAAACTGTTTTTT. This translates into CASARSLGEKLFF.

This clonotype was recorded a few times. The J gene is TRBJ1-5, the V gene TRBV6-5; D is undetermined. Germline V gene sequence: CDR1 MNHEY, CDR2 SVGAGI. V lost 0 bases, J lost 6 bases, and 6 bases lay in between. CDR3 length equals 13 residues. Here the CDR3 reads CASSYSGFQPQHF. CDR3 bases: TGTGCCAGCAGTTACTCGGGGTTTCAGCCCCAGCATTTT.

The table lists this clonotype with a few counts. The genes are TRBV20-1 and TRBJ1-1; D perhaps matches TRBD1 (5 bases). The CDR3 loop spans 14 amino acids. V was pared by 0 bases and J by 1 base, with 9 bases between. Per the germline V gene, CDR1 is DFQATT and CDR2 is SNEGSKA (reference sequence). CDR3 sequence reads: CSARDTGTNTEAFF. CDR3 sequence (DNA): TGCAGTGCTAGAGATACGGGGACGAACACTGAAGCTTTCTTT.

This clonotype was seen more than once but under ten times. V gene TRBV6-1 combines with J gene TRBJ1-1; TRBD1 might be the D (6 bases). Germline V CDR1 and CDR2: MNHNS, SASEGT. The CDR3 contains 14 residues. Trimming took 6 bases from V and 5 from J, leaving 16 bases between them. In nucleotides, the CDR3 is TGTGCCAGCAGCAGGGACACCCGGAGAACTGAAGCTTTCTTT. Protein: CASSRDTRRTEAFF.

This clonotype appeared a single time. DNA for the CDR3: TGTGCCACCCAAATCGCGAATTCTGGAAACACCATATATTTT. It specifies CATQIANSGNTIYF. The genes are TRBV12-3 or TRBV12-4 and TRBJ1-3; D is ambiguous. The CDR3 is 14 residues long. Trimming took off 10 bases at V and 1 base at J, with 14 bases between the two ends.